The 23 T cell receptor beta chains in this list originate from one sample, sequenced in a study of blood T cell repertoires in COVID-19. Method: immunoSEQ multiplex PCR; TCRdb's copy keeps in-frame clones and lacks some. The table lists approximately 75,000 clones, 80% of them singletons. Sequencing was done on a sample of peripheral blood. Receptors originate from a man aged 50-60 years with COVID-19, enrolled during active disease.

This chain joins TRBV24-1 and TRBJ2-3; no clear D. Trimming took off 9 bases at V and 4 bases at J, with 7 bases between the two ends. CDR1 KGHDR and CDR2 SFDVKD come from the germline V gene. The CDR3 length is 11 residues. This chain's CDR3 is CATATADTQYF. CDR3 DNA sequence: TGTGCCACCGCAACGGCAGATACGCAGTATTTT.

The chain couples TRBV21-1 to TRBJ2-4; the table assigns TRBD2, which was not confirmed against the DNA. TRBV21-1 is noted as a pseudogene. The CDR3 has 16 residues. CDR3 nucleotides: TGTGCCAGCAGCAAAGCACTTAGTTTAGCCAAAAACATTCAGTACTTC. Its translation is CASSKALSLAKNIQYF.

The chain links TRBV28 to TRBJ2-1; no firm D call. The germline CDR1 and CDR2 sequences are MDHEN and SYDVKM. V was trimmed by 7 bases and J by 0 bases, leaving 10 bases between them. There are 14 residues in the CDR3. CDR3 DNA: TGTGCCAGCATGGAGTCGGTCTCCTACAATGAGCAGTTCTTC. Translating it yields CASMESVSYNEQFF.

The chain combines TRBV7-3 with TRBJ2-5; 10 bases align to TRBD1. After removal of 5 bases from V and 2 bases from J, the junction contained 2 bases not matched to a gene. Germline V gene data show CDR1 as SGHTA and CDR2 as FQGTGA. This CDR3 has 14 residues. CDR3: CASSRTGGQETQYF. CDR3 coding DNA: TGTGCCAGCAGCCGGACAGGGGGGCAAGAGACCCAGTACTTC.

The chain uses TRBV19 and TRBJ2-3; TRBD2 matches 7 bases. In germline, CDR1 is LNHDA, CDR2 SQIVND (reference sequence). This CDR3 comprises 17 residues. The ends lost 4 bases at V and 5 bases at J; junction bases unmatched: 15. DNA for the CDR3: TGTGCCAGTAGTAACCCTTCCCGCGGGAGCAGTAGAGATACGCAGTATTTT. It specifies CASSNPSRGSSRDTQYF.

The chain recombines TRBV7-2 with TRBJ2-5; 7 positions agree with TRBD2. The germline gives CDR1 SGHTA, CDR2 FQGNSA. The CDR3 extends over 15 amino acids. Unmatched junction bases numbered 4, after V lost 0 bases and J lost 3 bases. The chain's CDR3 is CASSLAPGGKETQYF. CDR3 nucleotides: TGTGCCAGCAGCTTAGCGCCCGGGGGGAAAGAGACCCAGTACTTC.

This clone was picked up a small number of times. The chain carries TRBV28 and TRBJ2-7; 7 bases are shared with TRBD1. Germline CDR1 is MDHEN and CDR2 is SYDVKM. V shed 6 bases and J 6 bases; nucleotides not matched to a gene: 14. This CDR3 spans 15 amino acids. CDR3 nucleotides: TGTGCCAGCAGAAGGGGACAGTTCTATCGGGCCGAGCAGTACTTC. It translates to CASRRGQFYRAEQYF.

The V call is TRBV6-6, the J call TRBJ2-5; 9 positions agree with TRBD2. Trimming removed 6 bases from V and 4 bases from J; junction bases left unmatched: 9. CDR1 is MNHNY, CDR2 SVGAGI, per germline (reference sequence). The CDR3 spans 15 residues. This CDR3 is CASRTTGTSPETQYF. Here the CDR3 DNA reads TGTGCCAGCAGGACTACTGGGACTAGCCCAGAGACCCAGTACTTC.

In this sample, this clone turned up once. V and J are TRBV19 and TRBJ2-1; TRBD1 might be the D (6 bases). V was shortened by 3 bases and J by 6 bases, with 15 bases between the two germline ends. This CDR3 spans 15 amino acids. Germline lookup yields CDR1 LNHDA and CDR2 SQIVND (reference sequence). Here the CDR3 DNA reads TGTGCCAGTAGTATCTCGGCAGGGGCTAGCAATGAGCAGTTCTTC. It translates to CASSISAGASNEQFF.

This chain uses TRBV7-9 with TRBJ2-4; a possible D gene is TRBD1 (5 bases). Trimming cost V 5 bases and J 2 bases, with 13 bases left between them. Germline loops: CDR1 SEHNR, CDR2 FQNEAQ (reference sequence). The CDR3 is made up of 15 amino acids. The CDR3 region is CASSDSGVSKNIQYF. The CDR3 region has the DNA TGTGCCAGCAGCGACAGTGGGGTATCCAAAAACATTCAGTACTTC.

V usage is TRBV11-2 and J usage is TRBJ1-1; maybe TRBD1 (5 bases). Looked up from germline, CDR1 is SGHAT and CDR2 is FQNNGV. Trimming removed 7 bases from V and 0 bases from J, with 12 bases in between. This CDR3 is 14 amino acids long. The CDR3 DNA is TGTGCCAGCACGGGGGGTCGGGTGAACACTGAAGCTTTCTTT. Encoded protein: CASTGGRVNTEAFF.

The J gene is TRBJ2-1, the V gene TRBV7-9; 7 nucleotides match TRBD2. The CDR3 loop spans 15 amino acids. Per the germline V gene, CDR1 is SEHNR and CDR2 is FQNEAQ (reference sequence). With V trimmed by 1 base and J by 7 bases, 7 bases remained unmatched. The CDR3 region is CASSLESGIMNEQFF. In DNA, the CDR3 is TGTGCCAGCAGCTTAGAAAGCGGGATAATGAATGAGCAGTTCTTC.

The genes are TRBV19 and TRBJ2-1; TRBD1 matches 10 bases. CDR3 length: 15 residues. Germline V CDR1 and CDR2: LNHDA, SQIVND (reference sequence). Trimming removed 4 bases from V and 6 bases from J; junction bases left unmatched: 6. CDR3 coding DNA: TGTGCCAGTAGTAACCGGGACAGGGGTTCCAATGAGCAGTTCTTC. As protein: CASSNRDRGSNEQFF.

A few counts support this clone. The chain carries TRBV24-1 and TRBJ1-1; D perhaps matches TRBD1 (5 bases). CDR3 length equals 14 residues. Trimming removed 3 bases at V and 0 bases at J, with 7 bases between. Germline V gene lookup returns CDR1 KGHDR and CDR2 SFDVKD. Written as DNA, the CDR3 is TGTGCCACCAGTGATGCGGGGCTGAACACTGAAGCTTTCTTT. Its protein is CATSDAGLNTEAFF.

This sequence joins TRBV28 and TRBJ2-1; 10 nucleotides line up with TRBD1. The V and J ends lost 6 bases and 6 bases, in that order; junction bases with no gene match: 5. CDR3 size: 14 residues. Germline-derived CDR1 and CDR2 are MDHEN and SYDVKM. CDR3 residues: CASRRGTGVNEQFF. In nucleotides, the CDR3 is TGTGCCAGCAGGCGCGGGACAGGGGTCAATGAGCAGTTCTTC.

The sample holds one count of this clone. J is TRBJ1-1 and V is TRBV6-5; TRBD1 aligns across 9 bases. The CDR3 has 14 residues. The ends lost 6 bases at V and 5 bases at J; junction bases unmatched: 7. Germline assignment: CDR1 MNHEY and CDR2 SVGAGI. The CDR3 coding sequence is TGTGCCAGCAGCAAACAGGGGGCGCATACTGAAGCTTTCTTT. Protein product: CASSKQGAHTEAFF.

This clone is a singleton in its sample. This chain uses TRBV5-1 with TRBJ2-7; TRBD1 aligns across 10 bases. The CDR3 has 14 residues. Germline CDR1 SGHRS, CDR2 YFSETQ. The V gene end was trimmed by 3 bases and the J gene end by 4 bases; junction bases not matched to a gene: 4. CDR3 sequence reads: CASSSRDRGYEQYF. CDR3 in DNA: TGCGCCAGCAGCTCCCGGGACAGGGGTTACGAGCAGTACTTC. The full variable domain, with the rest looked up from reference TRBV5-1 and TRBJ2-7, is KAGVTQTPRYLIKTRGQQVTLSCSPISGHRSVSWYQQTPGQGLQFLFEYFSETQRNKGNFPGRFSGRQFSNSRSEMNVSTLELGDSALYLCASSSRDRGYEQYFGPGTRLTVT.

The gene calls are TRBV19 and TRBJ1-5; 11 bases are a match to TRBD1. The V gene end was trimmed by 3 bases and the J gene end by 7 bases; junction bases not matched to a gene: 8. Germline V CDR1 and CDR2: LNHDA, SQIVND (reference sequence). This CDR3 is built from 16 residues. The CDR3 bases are TGTGCCAGTAGTATGGGCGGGACAGGGGGAGAACAGCCCCAGCATTTT. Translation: CASSMGGTGGEQPQHF.

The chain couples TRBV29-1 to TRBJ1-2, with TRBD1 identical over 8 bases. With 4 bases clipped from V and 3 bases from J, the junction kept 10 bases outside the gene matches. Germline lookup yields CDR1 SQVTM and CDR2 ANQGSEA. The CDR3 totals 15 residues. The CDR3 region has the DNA TGCAGCGTTGGGCGGTCAGGGGGCTTCGACTATGGCTACACCTTC. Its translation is CSVGRSGGFDYGYTF. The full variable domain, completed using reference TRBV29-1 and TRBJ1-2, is SAVISQKPSRDICQRGTSLTIQCQVDSQVTMMFWYRQQPGQSLTLIATANQGSEATYESGFVIDKFPISRPNLTFSTLTVSNMSPEDSSIYLCSVGRSGGFDYGYTFGSGTRLTVV.

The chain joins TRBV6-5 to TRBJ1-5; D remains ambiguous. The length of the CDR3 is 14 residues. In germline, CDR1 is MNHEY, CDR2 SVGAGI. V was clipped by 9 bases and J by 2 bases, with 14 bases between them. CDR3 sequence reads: CASGPLVGNQPQHF. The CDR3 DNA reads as TGTGCCAGTGGCCCCCTTGTCGGCAATCAGCCCCAGCATTTT.

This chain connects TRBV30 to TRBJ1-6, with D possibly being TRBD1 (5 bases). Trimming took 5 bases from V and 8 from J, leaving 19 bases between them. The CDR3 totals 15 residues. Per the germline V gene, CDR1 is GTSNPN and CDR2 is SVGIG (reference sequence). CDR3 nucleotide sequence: TGTGCCTGGTCCCGGGTGGGGGGTGGAGATTCACCCCTCCACTTT. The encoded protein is CAWSRVGGGDSPLHF.

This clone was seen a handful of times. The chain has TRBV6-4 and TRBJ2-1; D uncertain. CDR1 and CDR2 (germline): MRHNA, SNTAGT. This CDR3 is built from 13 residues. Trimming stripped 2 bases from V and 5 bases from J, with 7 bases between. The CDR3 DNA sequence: TGTGCCAGCAGTGACAAGCGACACAATGAGCAGTTCTTC. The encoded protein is CASSDKRHNEQFF.

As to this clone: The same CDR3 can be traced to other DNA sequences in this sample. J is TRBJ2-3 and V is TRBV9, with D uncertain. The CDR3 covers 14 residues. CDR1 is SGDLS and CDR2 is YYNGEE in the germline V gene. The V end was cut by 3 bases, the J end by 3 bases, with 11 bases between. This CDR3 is CASSGGVRTDTQYF. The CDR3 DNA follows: TGTGCCAGCAGCGGCGGAGTCCGAACAGATACGCAGTATTTT.